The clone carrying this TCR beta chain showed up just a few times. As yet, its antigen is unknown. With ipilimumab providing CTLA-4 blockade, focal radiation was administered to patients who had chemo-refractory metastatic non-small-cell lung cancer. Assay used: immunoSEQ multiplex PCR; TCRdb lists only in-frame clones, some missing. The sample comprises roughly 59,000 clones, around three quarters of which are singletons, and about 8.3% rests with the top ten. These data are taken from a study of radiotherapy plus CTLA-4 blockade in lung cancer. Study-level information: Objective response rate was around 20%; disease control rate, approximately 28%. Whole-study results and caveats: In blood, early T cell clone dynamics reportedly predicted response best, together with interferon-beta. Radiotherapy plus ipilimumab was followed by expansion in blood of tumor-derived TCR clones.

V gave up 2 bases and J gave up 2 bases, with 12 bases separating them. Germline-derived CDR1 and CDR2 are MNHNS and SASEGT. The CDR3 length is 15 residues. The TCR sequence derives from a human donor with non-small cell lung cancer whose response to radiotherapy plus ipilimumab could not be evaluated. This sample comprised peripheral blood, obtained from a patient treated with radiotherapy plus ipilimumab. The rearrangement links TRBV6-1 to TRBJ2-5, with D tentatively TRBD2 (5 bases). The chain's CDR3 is CASSETWTLQETQYF. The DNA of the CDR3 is TGTGCCAGCAGTGAAACCTGGACTCTTCAAGAGACCCAGTACTTC.